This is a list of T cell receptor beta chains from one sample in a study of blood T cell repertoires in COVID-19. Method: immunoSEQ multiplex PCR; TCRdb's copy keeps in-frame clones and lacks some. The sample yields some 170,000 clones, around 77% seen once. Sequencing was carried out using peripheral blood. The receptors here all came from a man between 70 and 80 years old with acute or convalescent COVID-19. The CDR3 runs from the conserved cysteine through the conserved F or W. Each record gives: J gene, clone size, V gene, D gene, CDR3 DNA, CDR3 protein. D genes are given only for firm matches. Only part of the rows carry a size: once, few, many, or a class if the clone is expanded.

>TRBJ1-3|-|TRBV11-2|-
TGTGCCAGCAGCTTAGCAGGGGTGGGAAACACCATATATTTT
CASSLAGVGNTIYF
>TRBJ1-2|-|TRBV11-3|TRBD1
TGTGCCAGCAGTGGACAGGAGGGGGATGGCTACACCTTC
CASSGQEGDGYTF
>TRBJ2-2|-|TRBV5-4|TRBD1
TGTGCCAGCAGCTACGGGACAGCGAACACCGGGGAGCTGTTTTTT
CASSYGTANTGELFF
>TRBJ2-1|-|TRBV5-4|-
TGTGCCAGCAGCTTGGGAAGTGGGGGGGCCTCCCAGGGGCAGTTCTTC
CASSLGSGGASQGQFF
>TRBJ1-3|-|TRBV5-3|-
TGTGCCAGAAGCTTAATTGGTGGCCGTGGAAACACCATATATTTT
CARSLIGGRGNTIYF
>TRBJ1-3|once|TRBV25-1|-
TGTGCCAGCAGCGGAACCAGGGGTCTCTCTGGAAGCACCATATATTTT
CASSGTRGLSGSTIYF
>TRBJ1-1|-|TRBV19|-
TGTGCCAGTAGCCTCCAGCTAACAGGGTTCACTGAAGCTTTCTTT
CASSLQLTGFTEAFF
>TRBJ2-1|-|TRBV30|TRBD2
TGTGCCGGCTCCTGGGGCGGGAGTCGCTATGAGCAGTTCTTC
CAGSWGGSRYEQFF
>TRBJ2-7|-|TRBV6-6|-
TGTGCCAGCAGTTACCAGCCCGGGGTGTACGAGCAGTACTTC
CASSYQPGVYEQYF
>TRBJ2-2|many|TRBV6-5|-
TGTGCCAGCAGCATAACGGGAGACACCGGGGAGCTGTTTTTT
CASSITGDTGELFF
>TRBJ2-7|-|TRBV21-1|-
TGTGCCAGCAGGGTAACCCGGACAGGGGCCGACGAGCAGTACTTC
CASRVTRTGADEQYF
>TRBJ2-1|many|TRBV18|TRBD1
TGTGCCAGCTCGTCCACGGGACAGGGTAATCATGAGCAGTTCTTC
CASSSTGQGNHEQFF
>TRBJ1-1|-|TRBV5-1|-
TGCGCCAGCAGCTTAGGGGGTAGTTACACTGAAGCTTTCTTT
CASSLGGSYTEAFF
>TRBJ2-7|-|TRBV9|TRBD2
TGTGCCAGCAGCGTAGGACTAGCGGGAGGGCCGACGGAGCAGTACTTC
CASSVGLAGGPTEQYF
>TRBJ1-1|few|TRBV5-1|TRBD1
TGCGCCAGCAGCTCTCAGGGGGATCGGAAGAGCACTGAAGCTTTCTTT
CASSSQGDRKSTEAFF
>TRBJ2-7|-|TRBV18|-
TGTGCCAGCTCACCACTACGTCTCAAAACCCGTAGCTACGAGCAGTACTTC
CASSPLRLKTRSYEQYF
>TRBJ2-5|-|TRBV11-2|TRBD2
TGTGCCAGCAGCTTACTTGCGGGAGGGCCTCAAGAGACCCAGTACTTC
CASSLLAGGPQETQYF
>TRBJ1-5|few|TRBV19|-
TGTGCCAGTAGTGCCGGCAAGGGGTCGGGTGGTCAGCCCCAGCATTTT
CASSAGKGSGGQPQHF
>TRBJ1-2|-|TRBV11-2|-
TGTGCCAGCAGCTTAGAATACCAGGGGAACTATGGCTACACCTTC
CASSLEYQGNYGYTF
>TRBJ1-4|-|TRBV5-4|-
TGTGCCAGCAGCCGCGGGGGAGGGATTAATGAAAAACTGTTTTTT
CASSRGGGINEKLFF
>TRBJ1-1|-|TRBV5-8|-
TGTGCCAGCAGCTTTGAACTCCGAGGGAACACTGAAGCTTTCTTT
CASSFELRGNTEAFF
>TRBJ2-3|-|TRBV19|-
TGTGCCAGTAGACTATCCTCGGGAGATACGCAGTATTTT
CASRLSSGDTQYF
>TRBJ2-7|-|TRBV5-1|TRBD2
TGCGCCAGCAGCTCCCTAGCGGGAGGGCCGCCCTACGAGCAGTACTTC
CASSSLAGGPPYEQYF
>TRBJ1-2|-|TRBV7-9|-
TGTGCCAGCAGCTTAAGCTCGCGTGGGCAGGGTCGGTATGGCTACACCTTC
CASSLSSRGQGRYGYTF
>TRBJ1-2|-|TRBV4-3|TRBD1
TGCGCCAGCAGGCAGACAGGGGCGAACTATGGCTACACCTTC
CASRQTGANYGYTF
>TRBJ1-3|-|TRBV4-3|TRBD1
TGCGCCAGCAGCCAAGACCCGGGACAGGGGGTTGGAAACACCATATATTTT
CASSQDPGQGVGNTIYF
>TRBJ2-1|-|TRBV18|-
TGTGCCAGCTCACCAGGCAGAAGTGAGCAGTTCTTC
CASSPGRSEQFF
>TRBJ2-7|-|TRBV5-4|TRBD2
TGTGCCAGCAGCCTGACTAGCGGGAGGGCCAACGAGCAGTACTTC
CASSLTSGRANEQYF
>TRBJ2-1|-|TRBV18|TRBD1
TGTGCCAGCTCACACAACTCCGGGACAGGGGCGGGTGAGCAGTTCTTC
CASSHNSGTGAGEQFF
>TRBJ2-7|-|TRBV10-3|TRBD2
TGTGCCATCAGAGGGGGACTAGCGGGGGGCTTCAGCTCCTACGAGCAGTACTTC
CAIRGGLAGGFSSYEQYF
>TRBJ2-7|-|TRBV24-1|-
TGTGCCACCAGTGGGTCCGGTGAGCAGTACTTC
CATSGSGEQYF
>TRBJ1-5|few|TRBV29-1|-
TGCAGCGTTGTAACAGGCAATCAGCCCCAGCATTTT
CSVVTGNQPQHF
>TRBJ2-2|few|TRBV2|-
TGTGCCAGCAGTGAATTGACAGGGAACACCGGGGAGCTGTTTTTT
CASSELTGNTGELFF
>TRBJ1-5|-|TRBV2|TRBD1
TGTGCCAGCAGTAAGGACAGGGGCCCGGATCAGCCCCAGCATTTT
CASSKDRGPDQPQHF
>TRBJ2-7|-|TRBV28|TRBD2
TGTGCCAGCAGAGTTTGGGGGGGGACTAGCGGGATTGAGCAGTACTTC
CASRVWGGTSGIEQYF
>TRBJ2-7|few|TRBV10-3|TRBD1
TGTGCCATCAGTGATTCCGGACAGGTTTGGGAGCAGTACTTC
CAISDSGQVWEQYF
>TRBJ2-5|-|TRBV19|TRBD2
TGTGCCAGTAGTATCCTAGCGGGAGGGCAAGAGACCCAGTACTTC
CASSILAGGQETQYF
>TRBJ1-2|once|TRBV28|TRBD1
TGTGCCAGCAGTACATGGACAGGAAACTATGGCTACACCTTC
CASSTWTGNYGYTF
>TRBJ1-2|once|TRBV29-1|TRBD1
TGCAGCGTTGATAGGGAGACAGGGGGCGGCTATGGCTACACCTTC
CSVDRETGGGYGYTF
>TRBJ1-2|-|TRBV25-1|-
TGTGCCAGCAGTGAAACAGGGAACTATGGCTACACCTTC
CASSETGNYGYTF
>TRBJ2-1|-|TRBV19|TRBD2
TGTGCCAGTGAAACTAGCGGGAGTCCGGATGAGCAGTTCTTC
CASETSGSPDEQFF
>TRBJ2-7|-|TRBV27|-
TGTGCCAGCAGGAGAAGGGACTTGACCTACGAGCAGTACTTC
CASRRRDLTYEQYF
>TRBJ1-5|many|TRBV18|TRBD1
TGTGCCAGCTCACAGTTGGGACAGGGAGGCAATCAGCCCCAGCATTTT
CASSQLGQGGNQPQHF